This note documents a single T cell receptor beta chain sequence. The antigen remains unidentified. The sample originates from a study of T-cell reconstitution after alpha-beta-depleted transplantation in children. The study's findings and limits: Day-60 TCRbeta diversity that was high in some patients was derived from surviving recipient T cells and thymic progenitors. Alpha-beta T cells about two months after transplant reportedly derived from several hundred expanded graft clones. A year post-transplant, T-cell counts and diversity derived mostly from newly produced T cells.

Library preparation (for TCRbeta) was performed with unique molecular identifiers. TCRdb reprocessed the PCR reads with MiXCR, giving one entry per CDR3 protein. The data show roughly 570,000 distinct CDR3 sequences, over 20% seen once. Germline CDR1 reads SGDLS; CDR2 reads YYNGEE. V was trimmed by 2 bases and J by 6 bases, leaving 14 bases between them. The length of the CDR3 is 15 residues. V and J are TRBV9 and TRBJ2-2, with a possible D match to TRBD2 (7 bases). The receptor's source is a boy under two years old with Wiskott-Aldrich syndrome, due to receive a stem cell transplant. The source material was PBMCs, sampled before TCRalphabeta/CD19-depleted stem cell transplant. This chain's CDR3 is CASSVGQRGPGELFF. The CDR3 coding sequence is TGTGCCAGCAGCGTCGGACAGCGGGGACCCGGGGAGCTGTTTTTT.